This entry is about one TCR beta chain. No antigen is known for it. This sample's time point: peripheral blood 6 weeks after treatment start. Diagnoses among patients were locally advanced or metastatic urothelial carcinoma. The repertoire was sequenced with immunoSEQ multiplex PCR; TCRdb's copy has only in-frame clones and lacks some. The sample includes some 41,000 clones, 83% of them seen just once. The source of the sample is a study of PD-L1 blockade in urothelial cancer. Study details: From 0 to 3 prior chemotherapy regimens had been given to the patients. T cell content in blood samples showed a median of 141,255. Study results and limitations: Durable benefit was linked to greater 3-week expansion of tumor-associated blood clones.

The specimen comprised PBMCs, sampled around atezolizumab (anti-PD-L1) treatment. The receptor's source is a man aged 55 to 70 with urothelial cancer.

Written as DNA, the CDR3 is TGTGCCAGCAGCCTGGGGGGTGGCTATGGCTACACCTTC. It is translated as CASSLGGGYGYTF. V usage is TRBV7-3 and J usage is TRBJ1-2; D may be TRBD1 (5 bases). Germline-derived CDR1 and CDR2 are SGHTA and FQGTGA. V was cut by 5 bases and J by 4 bases, with 11 bases left in between. The length of the CDR3 is 13 residues. Based on the CDR3 plus reference TRBV7-3 and TRBJ1-2, the full variable domain is GAGVSQTPSNKVTEKGKYVELRCDPISGHTALYWYRQSLGQGPEFLIYFQGTGAADDSGLPNDRFFAVRPEGSVSTLKIQRTERGDSAVYLCASSLGGGYGYTFGSGTRLTVV.